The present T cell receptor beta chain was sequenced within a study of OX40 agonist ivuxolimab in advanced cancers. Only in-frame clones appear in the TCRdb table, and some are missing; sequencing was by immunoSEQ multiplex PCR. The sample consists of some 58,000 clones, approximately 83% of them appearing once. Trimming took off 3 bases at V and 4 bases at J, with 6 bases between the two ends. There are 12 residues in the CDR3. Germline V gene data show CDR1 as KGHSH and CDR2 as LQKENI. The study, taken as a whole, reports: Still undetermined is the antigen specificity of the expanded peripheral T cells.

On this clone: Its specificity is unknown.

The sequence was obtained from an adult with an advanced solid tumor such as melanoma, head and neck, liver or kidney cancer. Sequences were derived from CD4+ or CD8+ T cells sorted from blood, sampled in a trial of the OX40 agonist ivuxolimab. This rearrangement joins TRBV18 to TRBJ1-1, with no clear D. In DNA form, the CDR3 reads TGTGCCAGCTCACCGCAGTTCACTGAAGCTTTCTTT. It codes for CASSPQFTEAFF.